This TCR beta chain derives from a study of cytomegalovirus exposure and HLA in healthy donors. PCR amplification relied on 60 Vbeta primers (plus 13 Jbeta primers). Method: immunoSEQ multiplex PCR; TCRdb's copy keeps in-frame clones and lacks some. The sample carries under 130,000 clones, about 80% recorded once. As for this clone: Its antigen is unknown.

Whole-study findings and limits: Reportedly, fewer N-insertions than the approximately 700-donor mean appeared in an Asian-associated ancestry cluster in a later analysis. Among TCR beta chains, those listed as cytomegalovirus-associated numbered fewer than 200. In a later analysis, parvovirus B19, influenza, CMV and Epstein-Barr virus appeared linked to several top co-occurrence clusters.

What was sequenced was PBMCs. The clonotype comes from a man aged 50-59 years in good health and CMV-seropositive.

CDR3 nucleotides: TGCGCCAGCAGCGGCAGGGACAGCTCCTACGAGCAGTACTTC. This gives the protein CASSGRDSSYEQYF. The gene calls are TRBV5-1 and TRBJ2-7, with 7 bases lining up with TRBD1. Germline V gives CDR1 SGHRS, CDR2 YFSETQ. There are 14 residues in the CDR3. The V segment lost 4 bases and the J segment 0 bases; nucleotides outside the gene matches: 4. The variable domain in full, with the rest retrieved from reference TRBV5-1 and TRBJ2-7, is KAGVTQTPRYLIKTRGQQVTLSCSPISGHRSVSWYQQTPGQGLQFLFEYFSETQRNKGNFPGRFSGRQFSNSRSEMNVSTLELGDSALYLCASSGRDSSYEQYFGPGTRLTVT.